This T cell receptor (beta chain) appears in the sequencing data of a study of cytomegalovirus exposure and HLA in healthy donors. General study points: According to a subsequent analysis, TCR clusters identified in the first cohort showed a tendency to co-occur across the 120 validation repertoires. The study designated fewer than 200 TCR beta chains cytomegalovirus-associated.

V shed 0 bases and J shed 10 bases, with 10 bases lying between them. There are 13 residues in the CDR3. Per germline, CDR1 MNHEY and CDR2 SVGAGI. Points on this clone: Antigen: not known.

Using immunoSEQ multiplex PCR, the repertoire was profiled, and TCRdb retains in-frame clones only, with some absent. Found here are about 150,000 clones, 87% of them singletons; the top ten hold under 5%. The rearrangement uses TRBV6-5 and TRBJ2-1; D gene ambiguous. Sequencing used PBMCs. The receptor's source is a man aged 18 to 29 in good health and CMV-seropositive. The CDR3: CASSYSSSREQFF. Written as DNA, the CDR3 is TGTGCCAGCAGTTACTCGAGCAGCAGGGAGCAGTTCTTC.